This entry lists 10 T cell receptor beta chains sequenced from one sample in a study of T cells in localized non-small cell lung cancer. The data were produced by immunoSEQ multiplex PCR, yet TCRdb's version contains in-frame clones alone and is incomplete. The table includes 90,000 to 95,000 clones, just over 90% detected once. This specimen was PBMCs, taken before any cancer treatment. These receptors all come from a woman between 40 and 69 years old with stage II squamous cell lung carcinoma.

This clone was detected only once. The chain combines TRBV7-8 with TRBJ2-1; TRBD2 matches at 14 bases. The ends lost 7 bases at V and 6 bases at J; junction bases unmatched: 11. CDR1 is SGHVS, CDR2 FQNEAQ, per germline. The CDR3 is 17 residues long. The CDR3 DNA reads as TGTGCCAGCACCCTCCCGGGGACTAGCGGGAGAACCAATGAGCAGTTCTTC. Its translation: CASTLPGTSGRTNEQFF. The variable domain in full, with the rest retrieved from reference TRBV7-8 and TRBJ2-1, is GAGVSQSPRYKVAKRGQDVALRCDPISGHVSLFWYQQALGQGPEFLTYFQNEAQLDKSGLPSDRFFAERPEGSVSTLKIQRTQQEDSAVYLCASTLPGTSGRTNEQFFGPGTRLTVL.

This rearrangement joins TRBV21-1 to TRBJ2-5; TRBD1 is taken as the D call from the table, unchecked against the DNA. TRBV21-1 is tagged as a pseudogene. This CDR3 is built from 16 residues. The CDR3 DNA sequence: TGTGCCAGCATCATCCGGGACAGGGTGGGCCAAGAGACCCAGTACTTC. As protein: CASIIRDRVGQETQYF.

The chain carries TRBV19 and TRBJ1-3; TRBD1 aligns across 7 bases. V was clipped by 3 bases and J by 0 bases; unmatched bases: 5. CDR1 and CDR2 (germline): LNHDA, SQIVND (reference sequence). The CDR3 extends over 16 amino acids. The CDR3 nucleotides are TGTGCCAGTAGTATTGTGGGACAGAGCTCTGGAAACACCATATATTTT. Its protein is CASSIVGQSSGNTIYF.

The chain joins TRBV5-1 to TRBJ1-4; maybe TRBD1 (5 bases). V was pared by 0 bases and J by 5 bases, with 11 bases between. The CDR3 is made up of 15 amino acids. Germline assignment: CDR1 SGHRS and CDR2 YFSETQ. As DNA, the CDR3 is TGCGCCAGCAGCTTGGAGGCAGGGCCCAATGAAAAACTGTTTTTT. Its protein is CASSLEAGPNEKLFF.

This chain's CDR3 is CASSLLQENYEQYF. The CDR3 nucleotides are TGCGCCAGCAGCTTGTTACAGGAGAACTACGAGCAGTACTTC. The chain couples TRBV5-1 to TRBJ2-7, with TRBD1 as a possible D gene (5 bases). Germline V gene sequence: CDR1 SGHRS, CDR2 YFSETQ. Trimming stripped 1 base from V and 3 bases from J, with 11 bases between. The CDR3 has 14 amino acids.

This clone was picked up a small number of times. This chain links TRBV19 with TRBJ1-1, with D possibly matching TRBD1 (5 bases). This CDR3 contains 13 residues. In germline, CDR1 is LNHDA, CDR2 SQIVND (reference sequence). Trimming removed 8 bases from V and 5 bases from J, with 15 bases in between. The CDR3 loop is CASRDRDLTEAFF. The CDR3 nucleotides are TGTGCCAGTCGGGACCGAGACTTGACTGAAGCTTTCTTT. Together with reference TRBV19 and TRBJ1-1, the CDR3 gives the full variable domain: DGGITQSPKYLFRKEGQNVTLSCEQNLNHDAMYWYRQDPGQGLRLIYYSQIVNDFQKGDIAEGYSVSREKKESFPLTVTSAQKNPTAFYLCASRDRDLTEAFFGQGTRLTVV.

This chain uses TRBV6-1 with TRBJ1-2, with D unclear. V was pared by 7 bases and J by 4 bases, with 10 bases between. The germline CDR1 and CDR2 sequences are MNHNS and SASEGT. The CDR3 loop spans 12 amino acids. The CDR3 coding sequence is TGTGCCAGCATTGCCACGACCTATGGCTACACCTTC. This sequence encodes CASIATTYGYTF.

The chain links TRBV19 to TRBJ1-4; D remains unclear. Germline CDR1 reads LNHDA; CDR2 reads SQIVND (reference sequence). Trimming shortened V by 9 bases and J by 2 bases, and 19 bases separated the two germline ends. This CDR3 comprises 16 residues. The CDR3 sequence is CASKIRRTGTNEKLFF. The CDR3 nucleotides are TGTGCCAGCAAAATAAGGAGGACGGGCACTAATGAAAAACTGTTTTTT.

This chain connects TRBV10-3 to TRBJ1-5; no reliable D call. This CDR3 spans 13 amino acids. The germline CDR1 and CDR2 sequences are ENHRY and SYGVKD. Trimming left V 4 bases short and J 5 bases short, with 9 bases between. DNA for the CDR3: TGTGCCATCAGTGGCGGCTGGGATCAGCCCCAGCATTTT. Translating gives CAISGGWDQPQHF.

The V call is TRBV2, the J call TRBJ2-1, with TRBD2 as a possible D gene (6 bases). Trimming took 4 bases from V and 3 from J, leaving 13 bases between them. The CDR3 has 15 residues. Germline V gene sequence: CDR1 SNHLY, CDR2 FYNNEI. Written as DNA, the CDR3 is TGTGCCAGCAGTGGGGAGGAGCGGATCTACAATGAGCAGTTCTTC. Translated: CASSGEERIYNEQFF.